Described below is a single T cell receptor beta chain sequence and its context. These data are taken from a study of cytotoxic CD8 clonotypes in ibrutinib-treated CLL. V dropped 6 bases and J dropped 1 base, with 10 bases sitting between them. The length of the CDR3 is 14 residues. Germline V gives CDR1 MNHEY, CDR2 SVGAGI. The repertoire was sequenced with immunoSEQ multiplex PCR; TCRdb's copy has only in-frame clones and lacks some. The sample carries about 140,000 clones, around 93% recorded once. Sequencing used PBMCs, obtained after 12 months of ibrutinib treatment. The V gene is TRBV6-5, the J gene TRBJ1-5; D might be TRBD1 (6 bases). This sequence originates from a human donor with chronic lymphocytic leukemia. The CDR3 loop reads CASSLGGSNQPQHF. The CDR3 bases are TGTGCCAGCAGCTTAGGGGGGAGCAATCAGCCCCAGCATTTT.